A single sample is the source of the 21 T cell receptor beta chains below, sequenced in a study of response to subunit inactivated influenza vaccine. Each CDR3 protein gets one entry after TCRdb re-called the RT-PCR reads with MiXCR. The repertoire consists of hundreds of thousands of distinct CDR3 sequences, with 13% to 15% occurring once and the leading ten covering 7.6%. Sample: PBMCs from blood, taken approximately 15 days before vaccination. All receptors derive from a man in his fifties who received an inactivated influenza vaccine.

The chain recombines TRBV12-3 or TRBV12-4 with TRBJ2-2, with a possible D match to TRBD2 (5 bases). The ends were cut back, 6 bases at V and 10 bases at J, with 15 bases in the middle. This CDR3 is 13 amino acids long. The CDR3 DNA reads TGTGCCAGCAGGCTCGAGGCGGGTGAGGAGCTGTTTTTT. This sequence encodes CASRLEAGEELFF.

This clonotype has just a few counts. V is TRBV2 and J is TRBJ1-1; D may be TRBD1 (6 bases). V lost 7 bases, J lost 0 bases, and 9 bases lay in between. The CDR3 runs 13 residues. Per the germline V gene, CDR1 is SNHLY and CDR2 is FYNNEI. The CDR3 coding sequence is TGTGCCAGCAATGGACAGATGAACACTGAAGCTTTCTTT. This translates into CASNGQMNTEAFF.

The genes are TRBV7-2 and TRBJ2-2, with a weak D call TRBD2 (6 bases). The germline V gene has CDR1 SGHTA and CDR2 FQGNSA. V was shortened by 2 bases and J by 7 bases, with 17 bases between the two germline ends. The CDR3 length is 16 residues. The CDR3 region is CASSLRGRPPLGELFF. The CDR3 DNA reads as TGTGCCAGCAGCTTACGAGGGAGGCCTCCCCTCGGGGAGCTGTTTTTT.

Only a few counts were recorded for this clonotype. The chain recombines TRBV20-1 with TRBJ2-1, with 8 bases aligning to TRBD1. The germline V gene has CDR1 DFQATT and CDR2 SNEGSKA (reference sequence). The length of the CDR3 is 10 residues. V trimming: 5 bases; J trimming: 15 bases; junction bases outside the gene matches: 6. The CDR3 region is CSAQGQGTFF. Written as DNA, the CDR3 is TGCAGTGCTCAAGGACAGGGTACGTTCTTC.

V gene TRBV7-2 combines with J gene TRBJ2-3, with TRBD2 identical over 9 bases. V shed 4 bases and J 1 base; nucleotides not matched to a gene: 9. The CDR3 contains 17 residues. Per germline, CDR1 SGHTA and CDR2 FQGNSA. CDR3 coding DNA: TGTGCCAGCAGCTCGTGGGGTAGCGGGGGCCGCACAGATACGCAGTATTTT. This gives the protein CASSSWGSGGRTDTQYF.

In this sample, this clonotype turned up a few times. This chain links TRBV6-2 or TRBV6-3 with TRBJ2-7, with TRBD1 matching over 9 bases. The CDR3 has 17 residues. CDR1 and CDR2 from the germline V gene are MNHEY and SVGEGT. V lost 7 bases to trimming and J lost 6 bases; unmatched junction nucleotides: 19. The chain's CDR3 is CASIGPDNRTGAREQYF. The CDR3 coding sequence is TGTGCCAGCATCGGGCCCGATAACAGGACAGGGGCCCGCGAGCAGTACTTC.

This clonotype was recorded many times. V usage is TRBV7-2 and J usage is TRBJ1-4; 9 nucleotides line up with TRBD1. Unmatched junction bases numbered 10, after V lost 4 bases and J lost 10 bases. Germline loops: CDR1 SGHTA, CDR2 FQGNSA. CDR3 length equals 15 residues. In nucleotides, the CDR3 is TGTGCCAGCAGCTACACACAGGGGGCGCAGGGAAAACTGTTTTTT. Protein sequence: CASSYTQGAQGKLFF.

This clonotype came up a few times. This rearrangement joins TRBV4-1 to TRBJ1-5; D remains ambiguous. Trimming stripped 1 base from V and 6 bases from J, with 13 bases between. CDR3 length equals 15 residues. Germline CDR1 MGHRA, CDR2 YSYEKL. The DNA of the CDR3 is TGCGCCAGCAGCCAAGCGAGCATGGTCGGTCAGCCCCAGCATTTT. Amino acid sequence: CASSQASMVGQPQHF.

This clonotype was seen at least ten times. The DNA for the CDR3 is TGTGCCAGCAGTTTGGACTATCAGGGATATGGCTACACCTTC. Translated: CASSLDYQGYGYTF. The chain carries TRBV6-5 and TRBJ1-2; TRBD1 might be the D (5 bases). Germline-derived CDR1 and CDR2 are MNHEY and SVGAGI. The CDR3 consists of 14 residues. Trimming shortened V by 4 bases and J by 5 bases, and 14 bases separated the two germline ends.

This clonotype appeared a few times. The chain links TRBV2 to TRBJ2-7, with TRBD2 matching over 9 bases. Looked up from germline, CDR1 is SNHLY and CDR2 is FYNNEI. V lost 4 bases and J lost 5; bases outside the gene matches: 6. The CDR3 length is 14 residues. The CDR3 reads CASSASGARHEQYF. CDR3 in DNA: TGTGCCAGCAGTGCTAGCGGGGCACGTCACGAGCAGTACTTC.

CDR3 sequence: CASSQDRTGFVEQYF. CDR3 sequence (DNA): TGTGCCAGCAGCCAAGACAGGACAGGGTTCGTCGAGCAGTACTTC. The rearrangement links TRBV4-2 to TRBJ2-7; 8 bases line up with TRBD1. V lost 0 bases, J lost 6 bases, and 7 bases stayed unmatched. The germline CDR1 and CDR2 sequences are LGHNA and YNFKEQ. The CDR3 runs 15 residues.

This clonotype has just a few counts. This chain joins TRBV10-2 and TRBJ2-1, with TRBD2 matching over 9 bases. V lost 6 bases to trimming and J lost 7 bases; unmatched junction nucleotides: 7. Germline V gene lookup returns CDR1 WSHSY and CDR2 SAAADI. This CDR3 is built from 14 residues. CDR3: CASRSSGKVNEQFF. The CDR3 DNA reads TGCGCCAGCAGGTCTAGCGGGAAGGTTAATGAGCAGTTCTTC.

This clonotype was picked up a small number of times. The V call is TRBV15, the J call TRBJ2-7; tentative D call: TRBD2 (6 bases). Looked up from germline, CDR1 is LNHNV and CDR2 is YYDKDF (reference sequence). The length of the CDR3 is 14 residues. Trimming left V 3 bases short and J 0 bases short, with 9 bases between. CDR3 DNA: TGTGCCACCAGCAGGGGACTCAACTCCTACGAGCAGTACTTC. Translation: CATSRGLNSYEQYF.

In its sample, this clonotype was seen a few times. The V gene is TRBV20-1, the J gene TRBJ2-3; TRBD2 agrees at 13 bases. The CDR3 spans 17 residues. Trimming at V came to 5 bases and at J to 2 bases, leaving 10 bases not matched to a gene. Germline CDR1 reads DFQATT; CDR2 reads SNEGSKA (reference sequence). In DNA form, the CDR3 reads TGCAGTGCTCCCGGACTAGCGGGGGACCTTCACACAGATACGCAGTATTTT. This sequence encodes CSAPGLAGDLHTDTQYF.

This clonotype appeared a few times. V and J are TRBV7-9 and TRBJ1-2, with D unclear. Trimming removed 9 bases at V and 1 base at J, with 12 bases between. This CDR3 has 13 amino acids. Germline assignment: CDR1 SEHNR and CDR2 FQNEAQ (reference sequence). CDR3 protein: CASSPTFNYGYTF. The CDR3, as DNA: TGTGCCAGTAGCCCTACGTTTAACTATGGCTACACCTTC. The full variable domain, with the rest looked up from reference TRBV7-9 and TRBJ1-2, is DTGVSQNPRHKITKRGQNVTFRCDPISEHNRLYWYRQTLGQGPEFLTYFQNEAQLEKSRLLSDRFSAERPKGSFSTLEIQRTEQGDSAMYLCASSPTFNYGYTFGSGTRLTVV.

The chain links TRBV20-1 to TRBJ2-4; D may match TRBD1 or TRBD2 (8 bases each). CDR1 and CDR2 (germline): DFQATT, SNEGSKA (reference sequence). The CDR3 is 14 residues long. Trimming removed 3 bases from V and 8 bases from J, with 17 bases in between. CDR3 residues: CSASSSGTGYIQYF. As DNA, the CDR3 is TGCAGTGCTAGTAGTAGCGGGACAGGATACATTCAGTACTTC.

Written as DNA, the CDR3 is TGTGCCACCAGCAGAGTCCGCGGGAGGGCAAGGGAGCTGTTTTTT. Translated, it gives CATSRVRGRARELFF. This rearrangement joins TRBV15 to TRBJ2-2; TRBD2 agrees at 9 bases. Trimming removed 1 base from V and 9 bases from J; junction bases left unmatched: 6. The CDR3 contains 15 residues. CDR1 is LNHNV and CDR2 is YYDKDF in the germline V gene (reference sequence).

This clonotype was seen more than once but under ten times. The CDR3 reads CASSYEGYNEQFF. As DNA, the CDR3 is TGTGCCAGCAGTTACGAGGGGTACAATGAGCAGTTCTTC. The J gene is TRBJ2-1, the V gene TRBV6-2 or TRBV6-3; D possibly matches TRBD1 or TRBD2 (5 bases each). Trimming pared 2 bases from V and 4 bases from J, leaving 6 bases between. The CDR3 totals 13 residues. Germline V gives CDR1 MNHEY, CDR2 SVGEGT.

The chain combines TRBV11-2 with TRBJ1-4; TRBD1 matches at 7 bases. V was pared by 3 bases and J by 4 bases, with 2 bases of the junction left unmatched. The CDR3 is made up of 14 amino acids. The V gene's germline CDR1 is SGHAT and CDR2 FQNNGV. CDR3 amino acids: CASSLDRFNEKLFF. CDR3 bases: TGTGCCAGCAGCTTGGACAGGTTTAATGAAAAACTGTTTTTT. Using reference TRBV11-2 and TRBJ1-4 for the parts outside the CDR3, the full variable domain is EAGVAQSPRYKIIEKRQSVAFWCNPISGHATLYWYQQILGQGPKLLIQFQNNGVVDDSQLPKDRFSAERLKGVDSTLKIQPAKLEDSAVYLCASSLDRFNEKLFFGSGTQLSVL.

This clonotype was seen only a few times. The rearrangement links TRBV11-2 to TRBJ2-3; TRBD1 matches at 7 bases. With 5 bases clipped from V and 1 base from J, the junction kept 6 bases outside the gene matches. The CDR3 extends over 15 amino acids. Germline V gives CDR1 SGHAT, CDR2 FQNNGV. The CDR3 here is CASSPRDSRTDTQYF. CDR3 DNA sequence: TGTGCCAGCAGCCCTAGGGACAGTCGCACAGATACGCAGTATTTT.

The rearrangement uses TRBV12-3 or TRBV12-4 and TRBJ2-5; D may be TRBD1 or TRBD2 (5 bases each). The CDR3 contains 13 residues. The V end lost 5 bases, the J end lost 5 bases, and 12 bases lay between the germline ends. CDR3 nucleotide sequence: TGTGCCAGCAGTGACAGACGAGGGGAGACCCAGTACTTC. Translating it yields CASSDRRGETQYF.